This TCR beta chain derives from a study of T cells after yellow fever vaccination. For the study at large: Preparation of the low-cell-number fractions used SMART-Seq v4 Ultra Low Input.

Overall study results and limits: Booster samples showed a return of most primary-vaccination clones (roughly 95% CD4, approximately 85% CD8).

TCRdb processed the 5' RACE reads anew with MiXCR; each CDR3 protein has one entry. In the table there are hundreds of thousands of distinct CDR3 sequences, more than 9% of which are singletons. Per the germline V gene, CDR1 is LNHNV and CDR2 is YYDKDF (reference sequence). This CDR3 has 18 residues. V dropped 5 bases and J dropped 0 bases, with 20 bases sitting between them. Comments on this clonotype: Its antigen remains unidentified.

This TCR was sampled from a man between 25 and 39 years old who received the YFV17D yellow fever vaccine. This chain links TRBV15 with TRBJ2-4; no reliable D call. This specimen consisted of PBMCs, obtained on the day of the yellow fever booster vaccination. CDR3 residues: CATSGSRVPLIAKNIQYF. The CDR3 bases are TGTGCCACCAGCGGTTCAAGGGTGCCGCTTATAGCCAAAAACATTCAGTACTTC.